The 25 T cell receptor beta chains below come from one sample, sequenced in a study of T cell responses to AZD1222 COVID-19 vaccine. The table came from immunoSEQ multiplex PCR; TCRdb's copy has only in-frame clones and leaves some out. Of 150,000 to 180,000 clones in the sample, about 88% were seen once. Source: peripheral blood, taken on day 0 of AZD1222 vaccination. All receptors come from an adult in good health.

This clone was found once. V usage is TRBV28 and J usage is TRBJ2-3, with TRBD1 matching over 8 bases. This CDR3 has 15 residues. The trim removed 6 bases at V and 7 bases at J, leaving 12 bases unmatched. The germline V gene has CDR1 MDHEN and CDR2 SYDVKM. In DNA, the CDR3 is TGTGCCAGCAGCCTTACAGGACAGGGCTTGAATACGCAGTATTTT. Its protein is CASSLTGQGLNTQYF.

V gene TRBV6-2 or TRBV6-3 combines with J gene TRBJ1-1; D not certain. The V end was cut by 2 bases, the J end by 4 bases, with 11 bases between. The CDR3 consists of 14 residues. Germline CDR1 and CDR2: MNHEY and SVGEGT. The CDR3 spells CASSYRVSSTEAFF. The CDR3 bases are TGTGCCAGCAGTTACAGGGTATCATCCACTGAAGCTTTCTTT.

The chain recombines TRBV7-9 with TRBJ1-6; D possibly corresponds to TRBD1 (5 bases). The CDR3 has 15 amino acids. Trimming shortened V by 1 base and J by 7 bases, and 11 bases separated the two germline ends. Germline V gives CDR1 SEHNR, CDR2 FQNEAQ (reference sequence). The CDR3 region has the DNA TGTGCCAGCAGCTTAGAAGGGGATCGGAATTCACCCCTCCACTTT. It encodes CASSLEGDRNSPLHF.

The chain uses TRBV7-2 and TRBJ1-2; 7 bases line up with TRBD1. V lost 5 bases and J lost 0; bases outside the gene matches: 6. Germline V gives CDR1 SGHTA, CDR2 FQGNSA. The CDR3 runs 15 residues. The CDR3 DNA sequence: TGTGCCAGCAGCCGCGACAGGGTGGCTAACTATGGCTACACCTTC. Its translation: CASSRDRVANYGYTF.

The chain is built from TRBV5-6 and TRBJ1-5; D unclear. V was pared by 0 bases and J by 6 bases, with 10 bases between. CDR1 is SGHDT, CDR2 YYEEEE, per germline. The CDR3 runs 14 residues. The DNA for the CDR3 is TGTGCCAGCAGCTTGGGGGGTCCTAGTCAGCCCCAGCATTTT. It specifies CASSLGGPSQPQHF.

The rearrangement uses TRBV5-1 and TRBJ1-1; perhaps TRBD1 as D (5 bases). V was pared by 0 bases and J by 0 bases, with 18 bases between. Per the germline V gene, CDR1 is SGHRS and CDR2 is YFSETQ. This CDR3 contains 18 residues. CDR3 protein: CASSLVPLGGNMNTEAFF. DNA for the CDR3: TGCGCCAGCAGCTTGGTCCCTCTGGGGGGGAATATGAACACTGAAGCTTTCTTT.

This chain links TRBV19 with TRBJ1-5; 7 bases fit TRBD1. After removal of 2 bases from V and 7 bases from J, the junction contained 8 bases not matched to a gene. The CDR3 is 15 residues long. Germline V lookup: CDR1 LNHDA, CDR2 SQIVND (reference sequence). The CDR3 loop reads CASSITGARGQPQHF. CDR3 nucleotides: TGTGCCAGTAGTATAACAGGGGCGAGAGGACAGCCCCAGCATTTT.

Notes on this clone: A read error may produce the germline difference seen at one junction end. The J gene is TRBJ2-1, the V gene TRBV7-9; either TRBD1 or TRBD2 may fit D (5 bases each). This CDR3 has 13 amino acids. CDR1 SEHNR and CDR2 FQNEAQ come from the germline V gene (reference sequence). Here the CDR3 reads CASSASGLEERFF. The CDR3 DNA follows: TGTGCCAGCAGCGCCTCGGGGCTAGAAGAGCGGTTCTTC.

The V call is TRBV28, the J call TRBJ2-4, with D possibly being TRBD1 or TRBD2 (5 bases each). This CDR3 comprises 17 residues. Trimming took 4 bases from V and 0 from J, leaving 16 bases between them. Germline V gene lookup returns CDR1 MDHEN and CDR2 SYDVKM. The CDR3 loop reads CASSYGTGLLAKNIQYF. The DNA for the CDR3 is TGTGCCAGCAGTTATGGCACAGGACTTCTAGCCAAAAACATTCAGTACTTC.

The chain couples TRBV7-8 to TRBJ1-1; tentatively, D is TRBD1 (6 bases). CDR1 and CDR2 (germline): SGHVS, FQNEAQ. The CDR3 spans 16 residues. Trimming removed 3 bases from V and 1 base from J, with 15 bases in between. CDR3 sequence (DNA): TGTGCCAGCAGCTTCCATGGGGGCCCTCAGAACACTGAAGCTTTCTTT. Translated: CASSFHGGPQNTEAFF.

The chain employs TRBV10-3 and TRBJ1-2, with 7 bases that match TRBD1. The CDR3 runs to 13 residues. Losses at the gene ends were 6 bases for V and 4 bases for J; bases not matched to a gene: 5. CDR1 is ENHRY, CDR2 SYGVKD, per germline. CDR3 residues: CAIRADRVYGYTF. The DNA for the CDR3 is TGTGCCATCAGGGCTGACAGGGTCTATGGCTACACCTTC.

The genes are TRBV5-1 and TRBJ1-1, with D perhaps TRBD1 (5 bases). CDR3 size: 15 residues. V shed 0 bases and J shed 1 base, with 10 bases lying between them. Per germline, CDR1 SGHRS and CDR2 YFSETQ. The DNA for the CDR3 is TGCGCCAGCAGCTTGGGGAGAACAGGGAACACTGAAGCTTTCTTT. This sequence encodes CASSLGRTGNTEAFF.

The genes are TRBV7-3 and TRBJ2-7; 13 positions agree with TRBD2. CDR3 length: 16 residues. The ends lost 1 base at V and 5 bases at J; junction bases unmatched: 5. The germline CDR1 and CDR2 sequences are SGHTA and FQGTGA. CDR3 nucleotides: TGTGCCAGCAGCTTAATCCCAGGACTAGCGGGGGACGAGCAGTACTTC. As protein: CASSLIPGLAGDEQYF.

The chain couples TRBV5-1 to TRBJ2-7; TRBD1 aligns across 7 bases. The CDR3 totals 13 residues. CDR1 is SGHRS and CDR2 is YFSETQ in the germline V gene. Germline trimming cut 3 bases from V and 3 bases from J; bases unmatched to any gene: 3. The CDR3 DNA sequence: TGCGCCAGCAGCTCGGGACAGTTCTACGAGCAGTACTTC. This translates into CASSSGQFYEQYF.

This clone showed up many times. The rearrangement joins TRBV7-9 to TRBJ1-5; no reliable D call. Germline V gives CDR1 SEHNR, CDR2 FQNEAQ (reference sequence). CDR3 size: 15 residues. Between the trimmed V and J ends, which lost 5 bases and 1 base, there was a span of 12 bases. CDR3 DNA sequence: TGTGCCAGCAGCCCTGAATGGGGAAGCAATCAGCCCCAGCATTTT. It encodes CASSPEWGSNQPQHF.

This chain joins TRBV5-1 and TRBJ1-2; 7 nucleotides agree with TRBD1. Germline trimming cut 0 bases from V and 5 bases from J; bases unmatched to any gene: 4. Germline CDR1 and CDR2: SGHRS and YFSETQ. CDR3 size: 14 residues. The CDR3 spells CASSLAPGQYGYTF. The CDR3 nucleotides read TGCGCCAGCAGCTTGGCCCCGGGACAGTATGGCTACACCTTC.

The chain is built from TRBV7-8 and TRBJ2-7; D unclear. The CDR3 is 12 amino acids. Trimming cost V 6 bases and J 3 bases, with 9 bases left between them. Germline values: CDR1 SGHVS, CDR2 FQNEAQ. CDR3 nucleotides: TGTGCCAGCAGTCCAGCGAACTACGAGCAGTACTTC. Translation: CASSPANYEQYF.

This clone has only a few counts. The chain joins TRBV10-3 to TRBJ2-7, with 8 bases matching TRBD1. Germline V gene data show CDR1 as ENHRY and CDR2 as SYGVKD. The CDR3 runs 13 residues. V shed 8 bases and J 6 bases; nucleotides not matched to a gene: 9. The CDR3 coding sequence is TGTGCCATCTCTGTAACAGGGGGAGCCGAGCAGTACTTC. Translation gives CAISVTGGAEQYF.

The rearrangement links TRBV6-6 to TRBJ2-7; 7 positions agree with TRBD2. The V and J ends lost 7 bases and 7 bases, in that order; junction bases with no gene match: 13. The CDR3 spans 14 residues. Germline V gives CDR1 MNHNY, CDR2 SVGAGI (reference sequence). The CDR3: CASIPTSPGREQYF. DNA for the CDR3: TGTGCCAGCATTCCGACTAGCCCAGGTCGAGAGCAGTACTTC.

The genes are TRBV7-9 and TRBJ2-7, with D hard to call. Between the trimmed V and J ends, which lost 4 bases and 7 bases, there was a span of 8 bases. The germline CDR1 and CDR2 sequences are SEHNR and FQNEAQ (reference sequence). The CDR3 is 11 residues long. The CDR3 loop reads CASSYLGEQYF. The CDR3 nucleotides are TGTGCCAGCAGCTACTTGGGGGAGCAGTACTTC.

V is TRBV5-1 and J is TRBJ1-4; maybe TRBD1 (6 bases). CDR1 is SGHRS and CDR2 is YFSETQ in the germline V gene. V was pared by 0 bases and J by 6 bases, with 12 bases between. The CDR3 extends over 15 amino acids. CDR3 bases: TGCGCCAGCAGCTTGGCTTACAGGGAGGATGAAAAACTGTTTTTT. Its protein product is CASSLAYREDEKLFF. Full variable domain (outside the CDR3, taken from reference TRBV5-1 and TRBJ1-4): KAGVTQTPRYLIKTRGQQVTLSCSPISGHRSVSWYQQTPGQGLQFLFEYFSETQRNKGNFPGRFSGRQFSNSRSEMNVSTLELGDSALYLCASSLAYREDEKLFFGSGTQLSVL.

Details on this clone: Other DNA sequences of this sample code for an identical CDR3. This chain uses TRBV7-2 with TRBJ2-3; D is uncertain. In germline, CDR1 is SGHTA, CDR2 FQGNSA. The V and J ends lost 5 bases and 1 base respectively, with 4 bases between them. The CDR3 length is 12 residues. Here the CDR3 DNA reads TGTGCCAGCAGCCGGGGCACAGATACGCAGTATTTT. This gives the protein CASSRGTDTQYF. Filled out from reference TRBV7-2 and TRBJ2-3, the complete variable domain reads GAGVSQSPSNKVTEKGKDVELRCDPISGHTALYWYRQSLGQGLEFLIYFQGNSAPDKSGLPSDRFSAERTGGSVSTLTIQRTQQEDSAVYLCASSRGTDTQYFGPGTRLTVL.

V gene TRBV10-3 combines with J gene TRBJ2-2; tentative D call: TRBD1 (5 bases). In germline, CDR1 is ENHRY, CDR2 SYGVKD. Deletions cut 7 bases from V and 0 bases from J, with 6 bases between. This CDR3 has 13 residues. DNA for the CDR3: TGTGCCATCATCAGGGCGAACACCGGGGAGCTGTTTTTT. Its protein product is CAIIRANTGELFF.

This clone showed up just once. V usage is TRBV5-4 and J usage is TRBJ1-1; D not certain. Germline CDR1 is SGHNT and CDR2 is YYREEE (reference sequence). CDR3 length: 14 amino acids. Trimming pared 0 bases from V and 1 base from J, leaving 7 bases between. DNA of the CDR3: TGTGCCAGCAGCTTGGGTTTCCAGAACACTGAAGCTTTCTTT. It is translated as CASSLGFQNTEAFF.

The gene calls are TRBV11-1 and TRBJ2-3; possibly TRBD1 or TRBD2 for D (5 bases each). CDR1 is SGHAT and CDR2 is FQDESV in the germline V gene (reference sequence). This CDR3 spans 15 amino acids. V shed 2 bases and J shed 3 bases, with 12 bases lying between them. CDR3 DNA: TGTGCCAGCAGCTTATATGGGGGAGAGACAGATACGCAGTATTTT. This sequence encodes CASSLYGGETDTQYF.